The present TCR beta chain was sequenced within a study of cytomegalovirus exposure and HLA in healthy donors. On this clone: The antigen is not known.

Primers for the PCR totalled 60 Vbeta and 13 Jbeta. The method was immunoSEQ multiplex PCR; TCRdb's version includes in-frame clones alone and lacks a portion of them. The sample records some 100,000 clones, about 80% being singletons. Findings and caveats of the study: A later examination showed that TCR association rates differed by HLA locus, with DRB1 most and HLA-C fewest. Accounts indicate the classifier identified cytomegalovirus status with strong specificity and sensitivity.

As for the donors, each was a healthy bone marrow donor. Unrecorded immune exposure was likely among donors, who were nominally healthy when sampled. This sequence was found in a female donor in good health and CMV-seronegative. Sequencing input: PBMCs.

The CDR3 DNA reads as TGTGCCAGCAGCCGGGGGTGGGGAAACACCATATATTTT. The encoded protein is CASSRGWGNTIYF. The rearrangement links TRBV27 to TRBJ1-3, with D possibly matching TRBD1 (5 bases). The V gene lost 6 bases and the J gene lost 4 bases, with 10 bases spanning the gap. CDR1 MNHEY and CDR2 SMNVEV come from the germline V gene (reference sequence). The CDR3 loop spans 13 amino acids.